These T cell receptor beta chains were read from a single sample in a study of radiotherapy plus CTLA-4 blockade in lung cancer. Data came from immunoSEQ multiplex PCR; TCRdb stores just in-frame clones and leaves some out. The sample contains tens of thousands of clones, around 77% of which appear only once. The starting material was peripheral blood, obtained from a patient treated with radiotherapy plus ipilimumab. These receptors were taken from a human donor with non-small cell lung cancer who had stable disease on radiotherapy plus ipilimumab. Both conserved end residues are part of each CDR3. Each record gives: V gene, J gene, clone size, CDR3 length, D gene, CDR3 protein, CDR3 DNA. D genes are given only for firm matches. Expanded clones get a size class; other rows say once, few or many, or leave the size out.

V gene: TRBV12-5; J gene: TRBJ1-1; clone size: NA; CDR3 length: 14; D gene: NA; CDR3 protein: CASGLVQGATEAFF; CDR3 DNA: TGTGCTAGTGGTTTGGTCCAGGGTGCCACTGAAGCTTTCTTT
V gene: TRBV11-2; J gene: TRBJ1-3; clone size: NA; CDR3 length: 15; D gene: TRBD1; CDR3 protein: CASSSGGNSGNTIYF; CDR3 DNA: TGTGCCAGCAGCTCAGGGGGCAACTCTGGAAACACCATATATTTT
V gene: TRBV6-6; J gene: TRBJ2-1; clone size: NA; CDR3 length: 12; D gene: NA; CDR3 protein: CASSYWGDEQFF; CDR3 DNA: TGTGCCAGCAGTTATTGGGGCGATGAGCAGTTCTTC
V gene: TRBV6-5; J gene: TRBJ1-1; clone size: NA; CDR3 length: 14; D gene: NA; CDR3 protein: CASSPEGKDTEAFF; CDR3 DNA: TGTGCCAGCAGCCCGGAAGGGAAAGACACTGAAGCTTTCTTT
V gene: TRBV5-1; J gene: TRBJ2-3; clone size: NA; CDR3 length: 18; D gene: TRBD2; CDR3 protein: CASSPGLAGGFSTDTQYF; CDR3 DNA: TGCGCCAGCAGCCCGGGACTAGCGGGGGGGTTTAGCACAGATACGCAGTATTTT
V gene: TRBV30; J gene: TRBJ1-6; clone size: NA; CDR3 length: 15; D gene: NA; CDR3 protein: CAWSYGGSYNSPLHF; CDR3 DNA: TGTGCCTGGAGTTATGGGGGGTCCTATAATTCACCCCTCCACTTT
V gene: TRBV11-2; J gene: TRBJ2-5; clone size: NA; CDR3 length: 17; D gene: NA; CDR3 protein: CASSFRGVDRAQETQYF; CDR3 DNA: TGTGCCAGCAGCTTTCGGGGGGTGGACAGGGCACAAGAGACCCAGTACTTC
V gene: TRBV5-1; J gene: TRBJ1-1; clone size: once; CDR3 length: 15; D gene: NA; CDR3 protein: CASTPDIYMNTEAFF; CDR3 DNA: TGCGCCAGCACCCCGGACATCTACATGAACACTGAGGCTTTCTTT
V gene: TRBV6-5; J gene: TRBJ2-1; clone size: NA; CDR3 length: 15; D gene: NA; CDR3 protein: CASSSQGGLGNEQFF; CDR3 DNA: TGTGCCAGCAGTTCCCAGGGGGGGCTCGGTAATGAGCAGTTCTTC
V gene: TRBV5-1; J gene: TRBJ1-2; clone size: NA; CDR3 length: 13; D gene: TRBD1; CDR3 protein: CASSTGENYGYTF; CDR3 DNA: TGCGCCAGCAGCACAGGGGAAAACTATGGCTACACCTTC
V gene: TRBV7-9; J gene: TRBJ1-2; clone size: NA; CDR3 length: 16; D gene: TRBD1; CDR3 protein: CASRSGRQGVGYGYTF; CDR3 DNA: TGTGCCAGCAGGTCAGGGAGACAGGGAGTCGGCTATGGCTACACCTTC
V gene: TRBV15; J gene: TRBJ2-1; clone size: NA; CDR3 length: 18; D gene: TRBD1; CDR3 protein: CATSRDRDSHSSYNEQFF; CDR3 DNA: TGTGCCACCAGCAGAGACCGGGACAGCCATTCCTCCTACAATGAGCAGTTCTTC
V gene: TRBV5-4; J gene: TRBJ1-3; clone size: NA; CDR3 length: 15; D gene: NA; CDR3 protein: CASSRPDYSGNTIYF; CDR3 DNA: TGTGCCAGCAGCCGGCCGGATTACTCTGGAAACACCATATATTTT
V gene: TRBV6-1; J gene: TRBJ2-3; clone size: NA; CDR3 length: 15; D gene: NA; CDR3 protein: CASSELTGGTDTQYF; CDR3 DNA: TGTGCCAGCAGTGAACTTACCGGGGGCACAGATACGCAGTATTTT
V gene: TRBV5-1; J gene: TRBJ1-1; clone size: NA; CDR3 length: 14; D gene: NA; CDR3 protein: CASSLVGENTEAFF; CDR3 DNA: TGCGCCAGCAGCTTGGTGGGAGAGAACACTGAAGCTTTCTTT
V gene: TRBV7-3; J gene: TRBJ1-2; clone size: NA; CDR3 length: 14; D gene: NA; CDR3 protein: CASSRDRGRTGYTF; CDR3 DNA: TGTGCCAGCAGCCGCGACAGAGGAAGGACGGGCTACACCTTC
V gene: TRBV6-1; J gene: TRBJ2-7; clone size: NA; CDR3 length: 16; D gene: TRBD2; CDR3 protein: CASSATSGGPPYEQYF; CDR3 DNA: TGTGCCAGCAGTGCTACTAGCGGGGGGCCGCCCTACGAGCAGTACTTC
V gene: TRBV20-1; J gene: TRBJ1-1; clone size: NA; CDR3 length: 11; D gene: TRBD1; CDR3 protein: CSAPGGTEAFF; CDR3 DNA: TGCAGTGCGCCAGGGGGCACTGAAGCTTTCTTT
V gene: TRBV5-4; J gene: TRBJ1-4; clone size: NA; CDR3 length: 13; D gene: NA; CDR3 protein: CASSLLTEEKLFF; CDR3 DNA: TGTGCCAGCAGCTTGTTGACGGAAGAAAAACTGTTTTTT
V gene: TRBV4-3; J gene: TRBJ1-5; clone size: once; CDR3 length: 16; D gene: NA; CDR3 protein: CASSQDGGGGNQPQHF; CDR3 DNA: TGCGCCAGCAGCCAAGATGGAGGGGGGGGCAATCAGCCCCAGCATTTT
V gene: TRBV19; J gene: TRBJ1-5; clone size: once; CDR3 length: 17; D gene: NA; CDR3 protein: CASSMGPGSAGNQPQHF; CDR3 DNA: TGTGCCAGTAGTATGGGTCCAGGGAGTGCGGGCAATCAGCCCCAGCATTTT
V gene: TRBV10-3; J gene: TRBJ1-4; clone size: NA; CDR3 length: 17; D gene: TRBD1; CDR3 protein: CAISAGTGTSTNEKLFF; CDR3 DNA: TGTGCCATCAGCGCCGGGACAGGGACTTCAACTAATGAAAAACTGTTTTTT
V gene: TRBV5-4; J gene: TRBJ2-1; clone size: NA; CDR3 length: 16; D gene: TRBD1; CDR3 protein: CASSLGGGTGYNEQFF; CDR3 DNA: TGTGCCAGCAGCTTGGGAGGCGGGACAGGTTACAATGAGCAGTTCTTC
V gene: TRBV6-5; J gene: TRBJ2-5; clone size: NA; CDR3 length: 15; D gene: NA; CDR3 protein: CASSPLGGSQETQYF; CDR3 DNA: TGTGCCAGCAGCCCTCTAGGGGGGAGTCAAGAGACCCAGTACTTC
V gene: TRBV7-2; J gene: TRBJ2-1; clone size: NA; CDR3 length: 15; D gene: NA; CDR3 protein: CASSMPGLPSNEQFF; CDR3 DNA: TGTGCCAGCAGCATGCCGGGTCTCCCGAGTAATGAGCAGTTCTTC
V gene: TRBV7-9; J gene: TRBJ1-3; clone size: NA; CDR3 length: 14; D gene: NA; CDR3 protein: CASSLAAVSNTIYF; CDR3 DNA: TGTGCCAGCAGCTTAGCGGCGGTATCAAACACCATATATTTT
V gene: TRBV29-1; J gene: TRBJ1-2; clone size: NA; CDR3 length: 13; D gene: NA; CDR3 protein: CSGTVGGADGYTF; CDR3 DNA: TGCAGCGGCACGGTCGGGGGGGCAGATGGCTACACCTTC
V gene: TRBV5-1; J gene: TRBJ2-1; clone size: once; CDR3 length: 13; D gene: TRBD1; CDR3 protein: CASSFRQGNEQFF; CDR3 DNA: TGCGCCAGCAGCTTCCGACAGGGGAATGAGCAGTTCTTC
V gene: TRBV6-6; J gene: TRBJ2-1; clone size: NA; CDR3 length: 13; D gene: NA; CDR3 protein: CASSYVSGNEQFF; CDR3 DNA: TGTGCCAGCAGTTACGTTTCAGGGAATGAGCAGTTCTTC
V gene: TRBV6-5; J gene: TRBJ1-1; clone size: NA; CDR3 length: 14; D gene: TRBD1; CDR3 protein: CASSYLQGGTEAFF; CDR3 DNA: TGTGCCAGCAGTTACTTACAGGGGGGGACTGAAGCTTTCTTT
V gene: TRBV14; J gene: TRBJ1-6; clone size: once; CDR3 length: 17; D gene: TRBD1; CDR3 protein: CASSQDLDWTGASPLHF; CDR3 DNA: TGTGCCAGCAGCCAAGATCTAGATTGGACAGGGGCCTCACCCCTCCACTTT
V gene: TRBV18; J gene: TRBJ2-1; clone size: NA; CDR3 length: 17; D gene: NA; CDR3 protein: CASSPPRQPVNWNEQFF; CDR3 DNA: TGTGCCAGCTCACCACCGCGGCAGCCCGTGAACTGGAATGAGCAGTTCTTC
V gene: TRBV6-1; J gene: TRBJ1-3; clone size: NA; CDR3 length: 11; D gene: NA; CDR3 protein: CASSIGNTIYF; CDR3 DNA: TGTGCCAGCAGTATTGGAAACACCATATATTTT
V gene: TRBV7-9; J gene: TRBJ1-5; clone size: NA; CDR3 length: 15; D gene: NA; CDR3 protein: CASSSTDFSNQPQHF; CDR3 DNA: TGTGCCAGCAGCTCGACGGACTTCTCTAATCAGCCCCAGCATTTT
V gene: TRBV7-7; J gene: TRBJ2-5; clone size: NA; CDR3 length: 14; D gene: TRBD2; CDR3 protein: CASSSGTTQETQYF; CDR3 DNA: TGTGCCAGCAGTTCTGGGACTACTCAAGAGACCCAGTACTTC
V gene: TRBV2; J gene: TRBJ2-1; clone size: NA; CDR3 length: 18; D gene: TRBD2; CDR3 protein: CASSEGLAGGPSYNEQFF; CDR3 DNA: TGTGCCAGCAGTGAAGGACTAGCGGGGGGGCCCTCCTACAATGAGCAGTTCTTC
V gene: TRBV4-1; J gene: TRBJ1-2; clone size: NA; CDR3 length: 16; D gene: NA; CDR3 protein: CASSQDRDPMRHGYTF; CDR3 DNA: TGCGCCAGCAGCCAAGATAGGGACCCGATGAGGCATGGCTACACCTTC
V gene: TRBV6-6; J gene: TRBJ2-5; clone size: NA; CDR3 length: 11; D gene: NA; CDR3 protein: CASSTTETQYF; CDR3 DNA: TGTGCCAGCAGTACGACGGAGACCCAGTACTTC
V gene: TRBV4-2; J gene: TRBJ1-5; clone size: NA; CDR3 length: 16; D gene: NA; CDR3 protein: CASSQISSVGSQPQHF; CDR3 DNA: TGTGCCAGCAGCCAAATTTCTTCAGTGGGCTCGCAGCCCCAGCATTTT
V gene: TRBV27; J gene: TRBJ2-7; clone size: few; CDR3 length: 15; D gene: NA; CDR3 protein: CASSYSGDGSYEQYF; CDR3 DNA: TGTGCCAGCAGTTACTCGGGGGACGGATCCTACGAGCAGTACTTC
V gene: TRBV4-1; J gene: TRBJ2-1; clone size: few; CDR3 length: 14; D gene: NA; CDR3 protein: CASSLLGGLNEQFF; CDR3 DNA: TGCGCCAGCAGCCTACTAGGGGGGCTTAATGAGCAGTTCTTC
V gene: TRBV9; J gene: TRBJ2-3; clone size: NA; CDR3 length: 13; D gene: NA; CDR3 protein: CASSGRQTDTQYF; CDR3 DNA: TGTGCCAGCAGCGGTCGACAGACAGATACGCAGTATTTT
V gene: TRBV5-1; J gene: TRBJ2-7; clone size: NA; CDR3 length: 14; D gene: NA; CDR3 protein: CASSFDDNSYEQYF; CDR3 DNA: TGCGCCAGCAGCTTCGACGATAACTCCTACGAGCAGTACTTC
V gene: TRBV6-6; J gene: TRBJ1-2; clone size: few; CDR3 length: 14; D gene: TRBD1; CDR3 protein: CASLRPGQNYGYTF; CDR3 DNA: TGTGCCAGCCTACGTCCGGGACAGAACTATGGCTACACCTTC
V gene: TRBV28; J gene: TRBJ1-5; clone size: once; CDR3 length: 14; D gene: NA; CDR3 protein: CASRTGNSNQPQHF; CDR3 DNA: TGTGCCAGCAGGACAGGTAATAGCAATCAGCCCCAGCATTTT
V gene: TRBV5-4; J gene: TRBJ1-1; clone size: NA; CDR3 length: 15; D gene: TRBD1; CDR3 protein: CASSFGGTGNTEAFF; CDR3 DNA: TGTGCCAGCAGCTTCGGAGGGACAGGGAACACTGAAGCTTTCTTT
V gene: TRBV7-3; J gene: TRBJ1-6; clone size: NA; CDR3 length: 14; D gene: TRBD1; CDR3 protein: CASSSGQQNSPLHF; CDR3 DNA: TGTGCCAGCAGCTCGGGACAGCAGAATTCACCCCTCCACTTT
V gene: TRBV9; J gene: TRBJ1-1; clone size: once; CDR3 length: 14; D gene: TRBD1; CDR3 protein: CASSTGDLNTEAFF; CDR3 DNA: TGTGCCAGCAGCACAGGGGATCTGAACACTGAAGCTTTCTTT
V gene: TRBV18; J gene: TRBJ1-5; clone size: NA; CDR3 length: 15; D gene: NA; CDR3 protein: CASSPLQNSNQPQHF; CDR3 DNA: TGTGCCAGCTCACCACTACAAAATAGCAATCAGCCCCAGCATTTT
V gene: TRBV28; J gene: TRBJ1-1; clone size: NA; CDR3 length: 12; D gene: NA; CDR3 protein: CASSLPNTEAFF; CDR3 DNA: TGTGCCAGCAGTTTACCAAACACTGAAGCTTTCTTT